This TCR beta chain was obtained from a study of T-cell reconstitution after alpha-beta-depleted transplantation in children. Regarding the study as a whole: Several hundred rapidly expanded clones from non-depleted graft cells reportedly supplied alpha-beta T cells about two months post-transplant.

Researchers prepared the TCRbeta library using unique molecular identifiers, the study reports. TCRdb fed the PCR reads into MiXCR, producing one record per CDR3 protein. The sample consists of more than 75,000 distinct CDR3 sequences, around 22% of them appearing once. The length of the CDR3 is 15 residues. Germline loops: CDR1 SGDLS, CDR2 YYNGEE. This clonotype has a handful of counts. What it recognizes is unknown. An end of the junction differs from the germline gene, which may be a read error. This sample comprised PBMCs, obtained before TCRalphabeta/CD19-depleted stem cell transplant. The source of this sequence is a boy younger than 10 with acute lymphoblastic leukemia, due to receive a stem cell transplant. This sequence joins TRBV9 and TRBJ2-1, with 7 bases fitting TRBD2. The CDR3 DNA reads TGTGCCAGTAGCGTGGGGAGGGAACCCTACAATGAGCAGTTCTTC. This gives the protein CASSVGREPYNEQFF. Full variable domain (remainder filled in from reference TRBV9 and TRBJ2-1): DSGVTQTPKHLITATGQRVTLRCSPRSGDLSVYWYQQSLDQGLQFLIQYYNGEERAKGNILERFSAQQFPDLHSELNLSSLELGDSALYFCASSVGREPYNEQFFGPGTRLTVL.